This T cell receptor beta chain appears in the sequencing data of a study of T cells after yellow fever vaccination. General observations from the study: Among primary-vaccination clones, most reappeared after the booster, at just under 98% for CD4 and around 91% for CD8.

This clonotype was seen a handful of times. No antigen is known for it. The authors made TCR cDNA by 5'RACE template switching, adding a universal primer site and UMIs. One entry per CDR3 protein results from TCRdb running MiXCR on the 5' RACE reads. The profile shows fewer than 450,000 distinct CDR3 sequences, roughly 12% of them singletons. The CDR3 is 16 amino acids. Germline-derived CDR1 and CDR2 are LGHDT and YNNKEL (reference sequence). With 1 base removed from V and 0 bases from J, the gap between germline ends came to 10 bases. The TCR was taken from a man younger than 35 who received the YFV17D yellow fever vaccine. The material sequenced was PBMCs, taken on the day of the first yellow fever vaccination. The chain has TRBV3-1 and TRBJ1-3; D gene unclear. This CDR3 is CASSQGGVNSGNTIYF. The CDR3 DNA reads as TGTGCCAGCAGCCAAGGTGGGGTTAACTCTGGAAACACCATATATTTT. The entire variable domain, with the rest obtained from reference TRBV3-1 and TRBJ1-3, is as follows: DTAVSQTPKYLVTQMGNDKSIKCEQNLGHDTMYWYKQDSKKFLKIMFSYNNKELIINETVPNRFSPKSPDKAHLNLHINSLELGDSAVYFCASSQGGVNSGNTIYFGEGSWLTVV.